One and the same sample provided the 8 T cell receptor beta chains below, sequenced in a study of Graves' ophthalmopathy and Graves' hyperthyroidism. RNA transcripts were the source from which TCR beta CDR3 regions were amplified. HTBI primers primed a first-round RT-PCR, and a second-round multiplex PCR followed. TCRdb re-derived calls from the multiplex PCR reads in MiXCR, one entry per CDR3 protein. Of 600,000 to 700,000 distinct CDR3 sequences listed, about 40% were seen once; the top ten hold over 2.5%. The specimen was peripheral blood. The source is an adult man with Graves' ophthalmopathy.

This chain connects TRBV11-2 to TRBJ1-4; 7 bases agree with TRBD1. The CDR3 is 16 residues long. Germline loops: CDR1 SGHAT, CDR2 FQNNGV. V dropped 1 base and J dropped 9; count of bases not matched to a gene: 11. In nucleotides, the CDR3 is TGTGCCAGCAGCTTAGTTGGGGGGACAGAGGACAAAAAACTGTTTTTT. This sequence encodes CASSLVGGTEDKKLFF.

The V call is TRBV12-3 or TRBV12-4, the J call TRBJ2-2, with 7 bases lining up with TRBD2. This CDR3 comprises 16 residues. V gave up 5 bases and J gave up 0 bases; unmatched junction bases: 6. The CDR3 is CASSPRLASNTGELFF. CDR3 bases: TGTGCCAGCAGTCCCAGACTAGCCTCGAACACCGGGGAGCTGTTTTTT.

Many counts were recorded for this clonotype. V usage is TRBV12-3 or TRBV12-4 and J usage is TRBJ1-5; maybe TRBD1 (5 bases). The V end was cut by 5 bases, the J end by 4 bases, with 12 bases between. The length of the CDR3 is 14 residues. The CDR3 DNA sequence: TGTGCCAGCAGTCCCTTGGGGGGAAATCAGCCCCAGCATTTT. It specifies CASSPLGGNQPQHF.

Only a few counts were recorded for this clonotype. The rearrangement links TRBV6-5 to TRBJ1-1; D uncertain. CDR1 and CDR2 from the germline V gene are MNHEY and SVGAGI. Trimming shortened V by 8 bases and J by 5 bases, and 6 bases separated the two germline ends. The CDR3 totals 10 residues. CDR3: CASRWTEAFF. For the CDR3, the DNA is TGTGCCAGCCGATGGACTGAAGCTTTCTTT.

The rearrangement uses TRBV19 and TRBJ2-6; D remains ambiguous. The CDR3 loop spans 13 amino acids. The V gene lost 6 bases and the J gene lost 4 bases, with 7 bases spanning the gap. The germline gives CDR1 LNHDA, CDR2 SQIVND (reference sequence). This CDR3 reads CASRTPGANVLTF. The CDR3 nucleotides read TGTGCCAGTAGGACCCCGGGGGCCAACGTCCTGACTTTC.

A note on this clonotype: A much larger clone is a single base away; this may be a read error. The rearrangement uses TRBV10-3 and TRBJ2-2, with D possibly matching TRBD2 (6 bases). The CDR3 is 14 amino acids. V lost 7 bases, J lost 4 bases, and 13 bases lay in between. The germline V gene has CDR1 ENHRY and CDR2 SYGVKD. CDR3 protein: CAITADGSTGELFF. The CDR3 coding sequence is TGTGCCATCACCGCCGACGGGAGCACCGGGGAGCTGTTTTTT.

The chain employs TRBV29-1 and TRBJ1-1, with 12 bases that match TRBD1. V dropped 5 bases and J dropped 4; count of bases not matched to a gene: 2. This CDR3 comprises 13 residues. Germline V gene sequence: CDR1 SQVTM, CDR2 ANQGSEA. In DNA form, the CDR3 reads TGCAGCGTTACGGGACAGGGGGCCACTGAAGCTTTCTTT. Translated: CSVTGQGATEAFF.

This clonotype was seen a few times. An end of the junction differs from the germline gene, which may be a read error. The CDR3 reads CASSYEEAGANVLTF. The CDR3 DNA follows: TGTGCCAGCAGTTACGAAGAAGCTGGGGCCAACGTCCTGACTTTC. The chain is built from TRBV10-3 and TRBJ2-6; D is ambiguous. Germline V gene data show CDR1 as ENHRY and CDR2 as SYGVKD. The CDR3 length is 15 residues.